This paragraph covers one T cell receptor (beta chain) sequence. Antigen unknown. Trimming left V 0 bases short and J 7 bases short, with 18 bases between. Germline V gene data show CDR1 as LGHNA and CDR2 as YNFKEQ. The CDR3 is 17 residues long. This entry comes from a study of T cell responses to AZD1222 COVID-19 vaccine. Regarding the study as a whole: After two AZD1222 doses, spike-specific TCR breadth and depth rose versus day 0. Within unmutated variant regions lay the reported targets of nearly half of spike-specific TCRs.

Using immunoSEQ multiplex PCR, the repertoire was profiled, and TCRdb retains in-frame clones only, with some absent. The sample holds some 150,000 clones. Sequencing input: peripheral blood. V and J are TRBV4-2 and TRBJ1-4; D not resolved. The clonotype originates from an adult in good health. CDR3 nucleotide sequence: TGTGCCAGCAGCCAAGATCCCTCAGGTGAGGGCAGTGAAAAACTGTTTTTT. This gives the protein CASSQDPSGEGSEKLFF.